This T cell receptor beta chain was sequenced for a study of STAT5B mutations in CD4+ large granular lymphocyte leukemia. Healthy controls were blood donor buffy coats. CDR1 and CDR2 from the germline V gene are LGHNA and YNFKEQ. V gave up 6 bases and J gave up 2 bases, with 10 bases separating them. CDR3 length: 13 amino acids. Study-level results: CD4-sorted patient repertoires seemed more clonal than healthy CD4+ repertoires.

A note on this clone: Its antigen is not known.

Using immunoSEQ multiplex PCR, the repertoire was profiled, and TCRdb retains in-frame clones only, with some absent. The repertoire has more than 30,000 clones, more than 55% of them found once; the top ten carry around 2.5%. This receptor was taken from a human donor in good health. The source material was CD4+ T cells from blood buffy coats. The V gene is TRBV4-2, the J gene TRBJ1-1; maybe TRBD1 (5 bases). The CDR3 is CASRRGVNTEAFF. CDR3 DNA sequence: TGTGCCAGCAGAAGAGGGGTAAACACTGAAGCTTTCTTT.